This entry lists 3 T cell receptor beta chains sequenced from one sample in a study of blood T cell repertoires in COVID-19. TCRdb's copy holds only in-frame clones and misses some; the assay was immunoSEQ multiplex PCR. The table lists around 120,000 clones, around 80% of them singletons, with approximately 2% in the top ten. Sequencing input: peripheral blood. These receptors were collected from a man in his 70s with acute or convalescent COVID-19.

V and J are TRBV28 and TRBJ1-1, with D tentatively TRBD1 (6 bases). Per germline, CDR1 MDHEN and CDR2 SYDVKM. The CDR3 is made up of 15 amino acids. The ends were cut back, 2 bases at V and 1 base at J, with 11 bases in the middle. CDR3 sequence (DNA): TGTGCCAGCAGTTTAGCAGGGGAGGGGAACACTGAAGCTTTCTTT. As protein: CASSLAGEGNTEAFF. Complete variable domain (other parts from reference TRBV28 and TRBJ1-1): DVKVTQSSRYLVKRTGEKVFLECVQDMDHENMFWYRQDPGLGLRLIYFSYDVKMKEKGDIPEGYSVSREKKERFSLILESASTNQTSMYLCASSLAGEGNTEAFFGQGTRLTVV.

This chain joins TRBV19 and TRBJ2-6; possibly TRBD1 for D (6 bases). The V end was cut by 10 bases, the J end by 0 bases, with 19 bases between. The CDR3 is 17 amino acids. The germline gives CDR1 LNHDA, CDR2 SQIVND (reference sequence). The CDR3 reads CATKSGRGFSGANVLTF. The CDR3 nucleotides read TGTGCCACCAAATCAGGCAGGGGATTCTCTGGGGCCAACGTCCTGACTTTC.

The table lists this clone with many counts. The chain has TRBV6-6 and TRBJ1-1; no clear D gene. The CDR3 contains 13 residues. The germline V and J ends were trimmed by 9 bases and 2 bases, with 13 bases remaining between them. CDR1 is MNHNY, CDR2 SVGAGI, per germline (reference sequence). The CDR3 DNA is TGTGCCAGTACCCCTCTTAGTAACACTGAAGCTTTCTTT. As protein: CASTPLSNTEAFF.